Sequencing of this T cell receptor beta chain was carried out in a study of shared clonotypes between healthy human individuals (TCRdb year 2020). Study-level background: A couple of women and a few men aged 18 to 49 years were included in the cohort. For each donor, CD4 naive and CD4 memory were each run on three plates, CD8 naive on two plates, and CD8 memory on one plate. Blood TCR repertoires of a handful of healthy adults were deeply sequenced to estimate repertoire size and the extent of clonotype sharing between individuals. To increase sequencing depth and limit assay-specific biases, different laboratories used diverse techniques to prepare libraries and sequence TCR repertoires. Per donor, leukapheresis produced somewhere between about 0.94 and 10 billion PBMCs. Study-wide conclusions, independent of this receptor: Because the study included only a small number of donors, the genetic and exposure-history diversity represented was limited. Pairwise subsampling led to the expectation that sequencing depth would affect the degree of clonotype sharing among donors. Only blood was sampled, and tissue TCR repertoires likely differ from those in blood. Sharing across a few donors was observed for roughly 5.4% of naive CD4, less than 4% of naive CD8, 2% to 2.5% of memory CD4, and roughly 0.43% of memory CD8 clonotypes. Compared with non-shared clonotypes, the clonotypes found in all four sorted-subset donors had higher generation probabilities. Incomplete sequencing was indicated by rarefaction of sorted-subset datasets, despite the large sequencing depth. Naive subsets generally had larger estimated clonotype richness than memory subsets did.

Remarks on this clone: The antigen it binds to is not known. No per-base quality is available; no much larger clone lies one base away.

CD8 naive samples were CD45RO-negative cells positively selected for CCR7, giving a CD45RA+CCR7+ population that excluded TemRA cells. Healthy HIV-negative adults with no recently reported acute infections or vaccinations were included as donors. Only Caucasian adults living in Nashville, Tennessee, USA were represented among the donors. Blood was obtained by leukapheresis, after which PBMCs were separated by Ficoll-Histopaque density gradient centrifugation and cryopreserved in liquid nitrogen vapor phase. Purity and quantity of every magnetically sorted T cell population were checked by analytical flow cytometry. Genomic DNA was isolated from each sorted fraction and quantified by UV absorbance on a Nanodrop 2000c. The CDR3 goes from the cysteine to the phenylalanine over 14 residues. CDR3 DNA is the only sequence kept; it has 42 bases, read in frame from the first base. Between the V and J ends, shortened by 3 bases and 4 bases respectively, the junction contains 12 bases. Reading the germline V gene (reference sequence) gives CDR1 MNHEY and CDR2 SMNVEV.

Using the deep immunoSEQ assay, TCR CDR3 regions were amplified from genomic DNA by multiplex PCR. Genomic DNA extracted from each cell subset was distributed evenly over all wells of several immunoSEQ 96-well plates, and each plate served as one replicate. For sorted subsets, each replicate PCR was loaded with 200 ng genomic DNA, equivalent to approximately 33,000 T cell genomes. Purified libraries were quantified with a Qubit 3.0 fluorometer, sized on a Bioanalyzer 2100, and re-quantified with the KAPA Library Quantification kit. Each immunoSEQ 96-well plate was sequenced on its own single-read 150-cycle Illumina NextSeq 550 flow cell. The authors' pipeline ran thus. The immunoSEQ output contained only junctional sequences without quality scores, so filtering could not match that applied to full-length reads. To assign V/J genes and CDR3, sequences were annotated against IMGT germline references using PyIR, a Python wrapper for IgBLAST v1.9. Any read was removed if the V/J assignment was weak (E-value above 1e-6), the CDR3 was missing, or the read contained stop codons, out-of-frame junctions, or ambiguous translated residues. A V3J clonotype was defined by an identical inferred V gene, J gene, and CDR3 amino acid sequence. The percentage overlap between two repertoires was calculated by dividing the number of shared unique clonotypes by the size of the smaller repertoire. RTK rarefaction, the Chao1 estimator, and Recon v2.1 estimates of unobserved clonotypes were used to assess repertoire richness. Generation probabilities for all TCRbeta clonotypes obtained by the gDNA method from a few donors were computed using OLGA. The source is immuneACCESS, and TCRdb retained only in-frame sequences with V and J called. Part of the clones is not carried over; for the studies checked, unresolved V genes explain less than half of this, and the remainder is unexplained. Clone size and the V and J calls come from that table; the DNA yielded D and trimming. The sample has about 2.1 million clones on record, about 94% of them singletons. The ten largest account for around 1.7% of the sample.

This TCR came from a man between 18 and 35 years old in good health. Some clones in this sample may be carry-over from other donors' samples. The sequenced sample was naive CD8+ T cells from PBMCs. The cell subset or site label, as the study defines it: CD45RA+CCR7+. This chain is built from TRBV27 and TRBJ1-1; a tentative D call is TRBD1 (6 bases match). The CDR3 reads as follows: CASSFTGSSTEAFF. The sequence in DNA is TGTGCCAGCAGTTTCACAGGGAGCAGCACTGAAGCTTTCTTT.